The 6 T cell receptor beta chains reported below all come from one sample, sequenced in a study of T cell changes during pregnancy in multiple sclerosis. Generated by immunoSEQ multiplex PCR, the TCRdb table keeps only in-frame clones and is missing some. The sample consists of tens of thousands of clones, around 94% of them appearing once. The specimen was peripheral blood, collected after pregnancy. The source of these receptors is a female donor in good health, enrolled as a control in a pregnancy study.

CDR3 DNA: TGTGCCAGCCACTACGCTACGACGGGCGGGCGCACAGATACGCAGTATTTT. This encodes CASHYATTGGRTDTQYF. The rearrangement uses TRBV28 and TRBJ2-3; weak D call: TRBD2 (5 bases). Trimming took 8 bases from V and 1 from J, leaving 22 bases between them. Germline CDR1 MDHEN, CDR2 SYDVKM. The CDR3 length is 17 residues. Looking up the rest from reference TRBV28 and TRBJ2-3 gives the full variable domain: DVKVTQSSRYLVKRTGEKVFLECVQDMDHENMFWYRQDPGLGLRLIYFSYDVKMKEKGDIPEGYSVSREKKERFSLILESASTNQTSMYLCASHYATTGGRTDTQYFGPGTRLTVL.

The gene calls are TRBV2 and TRBJ1-1; maybe TRBD1 (6 bases). Germline V CDR1 and CDR2: SNHLY, FYNNEI. Trimming stripped 6 bases from V and 1 base from J, with 9 bases between. The CDR3 covers 13 residues. CDR3 residues: CASRPTGNTEAFF. The CDR3 nucleotides are TGTGCCAGCAGGCCGACAGGGAACACTGAAGCTTTCTTT.

The rearrangement uses TRBV27 and TRBJ2-3, with unresolved D. Germline V lookup: CDR1 MNHEY, CDR2 SMNVEV (reference sequence). This CDR3 has 16 residues. V was pared by 5 bases and J by 1 base, with 16 bases between. The CDR3: CASSPYTSTGTDTQYF. CDR3 sequence (DNA): TGTGCCAGCAGTCCGTATACGTCTACTGGCACAGATACGCAGTATTTT.

This clone was observed once. The chain combines TRBV19 with TRBJ1-3; D uncertain. Germline assignment: CDR1 LNHDA and CDR2 SQIVND (reference sequence). Trimming removed 8 bases from V and 0 bases from J, with 14 bases in between. The CDR3 is made up of 15 amino acids. CDR3 sequence (DNA): TGTGCCAGTCATAGTGGAGGGAACTCTGGAAACACCATATATTTT. The encoded protein is CASHSGGNSGNTIYF. Supplemented by reference TRBV19 and TRBJ1-3, the full variable domain reads DGGITQSPKYLFRKEGQNVTLSCEQNLNHDAMYWYRQDPGQGLRLIYYSQIVNDFQKGDIAEGYSVSREKKESFPLTVTSAQKNPTAFYLCASHSGGNSGNTIYFGEGSWLTVV.

The chain combines TRBV7-2 with TRBJ1-1; D gene uncertain. This CDR3 spans 13 amino acids. The germline V gene has CDR1 SGHTA and CDR2 FQGNSA. V was shortened by 1 base and J by 3 bases, with 6 bases between the two germline ends. The CDR3 is CASSLDRYTEAFF. The CDR3 nucleotides are TGTGCCAGCAGCTTAGACAGATACACTGAAGCTTTCTTT.

This rearrangement joins TRBV27 to TRBJ2-7; D may be TRBD1 (6 bases). This CDR3 has 14 residues. CDR1 and CDR2 (germline): MNHEY, SMNVEV (reference sequence). V lost 1 base and J 2 bases, leaving 9 bases between the germline ends. CDR3 region: CASSLLGGTYEQYF. The CDR3 DNA sequence: TGTGCCAGCAGTTTATTAGGGGGAACCTACGAGCAGTACTTC.